This T cell receptor beta chain derives from a study of T cell responses to AZD1222 COVID-19 vaccine. Study-level information: Pooled together were second doses at about 4 or about 12 weeks. Overall study findings and caveats: Along spike, vaccine-associated CD4 TCRs were found throughout, with dominance at 160-218 and 743-854. Only a handful of AZD1222 recipients, roughly 6 in all, had baseline seropositivity.

Assay used: immunoSEQ multiplex PCR; TCRdb lists only in-frame clones, some missing. This table has 95,000 to 150,000 clones, 85% to 90% appearing once. This CDR3 contains 15 residues. Germline V lookup: CDR1 SGHTA, CDR2 FQGNSA. Trimming stripped 5 bases from V and 2 bases from J, with 13 bases between. Points on this clone: The antigen remains undetermined.

This clonotype was sampled from an adult in good health. Sequenced here: peripheral blood, sampled on day 0 of AZD1222 vaccination. The rearrangement links TRBV7-2 to TRBJ2-1; D possibly corresponds to TRBD2 (7 bases). CDR3 DNA sequence: TGTGCCAGCAGCCCCCGCGGGGGCACCTACAATGAGCAGTTCTTC. Translated: CASSPRGGTYNEQFF.